The clone carrying this T cell receptor (beta chain) was found many times. These data are taken from a study of patients and donors after allogeneic stem cell transplantation. In TCRdb, the RT-PCR reads were re-called with MiXCR into one record per CDR3 protein. The sample carries approximately 170,000 distinct CDR3 sequences, about a quarter recorded once. J lost 5 bases, V lost 0 bases, and 6 bases had no gene match. The CDR3 extends over 14 amino acids. Germline loops: CDR1 DFQATT, CDR2 SNEGSKA (reference sequence). This chain links TRBV20-1 with TRBJ1-2; TRBD1 aligns across 7 bases. The receptor's source is a human donor who was either an allogeneic HSCT recipient or a stem cell or donor lymphocyte infusion donor (not recorded which). It is not recorded whose cells these are; they may come from a transplant donor. The specimen sequenced was blood, either unsorted or a sorted T cell fraction (not recorded which). The CDR3 sequence: CSARDQGTEYGYTF. Here the CDR3 DNA reads TGCAGTGCTAGAGATCAAGGGACAGAGTATGGCTACACCTTC.